What follows are 28 T cell receptor beta chains derived from one specimen sequenced in a study of T cell repertoires in cytomegalovirus infection. TCRdb used MiXCR to reprocess the reads, holding one entry per CDR3 protein. Among hundreds of thousands of distinct CDR3 sequences listed, roughly 6.5% were seen once. Material for sequencing was PBMCs. The receptors come from a human donor in good health (CMV status not recorded). Some clones in this sample may be carry-over from other donors' samples.

The table lists this clonotype with many counts. The rearrangement links TRBV19 to TRBJ2-2; 9 bases are a match to TRBD1. The CDR3 length is 13 residues. Per the germline V gene, CDR1 is LNHDA and CDR2 is SQIVND (reference sequence). J lost 7 bases, V lost 8 bases, and 5 bases had no gene match. CDR3 DNA: TGTGCCAGTTACGGACAGGGGAACGGGGAGCTGTTTTTT. It translates to CASYGQGNGELFF. The full variable domain, its missing parts supplied by reference TRBV19 and TRBJ2-2, is DGGITQSPKYLFRKEGQNVTLSCEQNLNHDAMYWYRQDPGQGLRLIYYSQIVNDFQKGDIAEGYSVSREKKESFPLTVTSAQKNPTAFYLCASYGQGNGELFFGEGSRLTVL.

This clonotype was counted many times. This chain uses TRBV12-3 or TRBV12-4 with TRBJ2-3; 15 bases map to TRBD2. The CDR3 covers 19 residues. Unmatched junction bases numbered 11, after V lost 5 bases and J lost 2 bases. CDR3 sequence reads: CASSGGLAGGPYFTDTQYF. CDR3 sequence (DNA): TGTGCCAGCAGTGGGGGACTAGCGGGGGGCCCGTACTTCACAGATACGCAGTATTTT.

In this sample, this clonotype turned up many times. The chain recombines TRBV7-8 with TRBJ2-7; 7 bases are shared with TRBD1. Trimming took 5 bases from V and 0 from J; bases not matched to a gene: 16. CDR3 length equals 18 residues. Germline V gives CDR1 SGHVS, CDR2 FQNEAQ. CDR3 loop: CASSRTGTVHSSSYEQYF. The DNA for the CDR3 is TGTGCCAGCAGCCGTACCGGGACAGTTCACTCGAGCTCCTACGAGCAGTACTTC.

This clonotype was counted between two and nine times. The chain carries TRBV3-1 and TRBJ1-2; 10 bases align to TRBD1. There are 14 residues in the CDR3. The germline CDR1 and CDR2 sequences are LGHDT and YNNKEL (reference sequence). V trimming: 0 bases; J trimming: 8 bases; junction bases outside the gene matches: 3. The CDR3 nucleotides are TGTGCCAGCAGCCAAGATTTGGGACAGGGGGGCTACACCTTC. Translating gives CASSQDLGQGGYTF.

This clonotype has ten or more counts. CDR3 sequence: CASSIFSGGYEQYF. In nucleotides, the CDR3 is TGTGCCAGCAGTATTTTCTCCGGGGGCTACGAGCAGTACTTC. The V call is TRBV7-2, the J call TRBJ2-7, with D possibly TRBD2 on 6 matching bases. Germline V gene lookup returns CDR1 SGHTA and CDR2 FQGNSA. Trimming cost V 6 bases and J 3 bases, with 15 bases left between them. The CDR3 sequence is 14 residues long.

This clonotype was picked up a small number of times. The chain employs TRBV12-3 or TRBV12-4 and TRBJ1-4, with D possibly TRBD1 on 6 matching bases. V lost 5 bases and J 4 bases, leaving 11 bases between the germline ends. The CDR3 has 14 residues. CDR3 loop: CASSVDSHNEKLFF. The DNA of the CDR3 is TGTGCCAGCAGTGTGGACAGCCATAATGAAAAACTGTTTTTT.

There are a few counts of this clonotype. The V and J genes are TRBV28 and TRBJ2-2; 8 bases line up with TRBD1. The CDR3 has 15 residues. The ends lost 6 bases at V and 3 bases at J; junction bases unmatched: 6. CDR1 is MDHEN, CDR2 SYDVKM, per germline. The CDR3 reads CASRQSDRDTGELFF. The CDR3 region has the DNA TGTGCCAGCAGACAATCGGACAGGGACACCGGGGAGCTGTTTTTT.

This chain uses TRBV5-1 with TRBJ2-7; TRBD1 matches at 9 bases. Germline CDR1 reads SGHRS; CDR2 reads YFSETQ. This CDR3 region has 17 residues. V shed 4 bases and J 2 bases; nucleotides not matched to a gene: 13. CDR3 DNA sequence: TGCGCCAGCAGCCCGGGGACAGGGCCGACTAAGGCCTACGAGCAGTACTTC. Protein: CASSPGTGPTKAYEQYF.

This clonotype was counted at least ten times. The chain combines TRBV2 with TRBJ2-1; 9 bases are a match to TRBD1. The CDR3 contains 17 residues. Per the germline V gene, CDR1 is SNHLY and CDR2 is FYNNEI. The ends lost 5 bases at V and 7 bases at J; junction bases unmatched: 15. In DNA form, the CDR3 reads TGTGCCAGCAGTCCTATCTGGACAGGGGTCGGATTTAATGAGCAGTTCTTC. Its translation is CASSPIWTGVGFNEQFF.

With respect to this clonotype: A much bigger clone sits one base away, suggesting this may be a read error. The genes are TRBV7-9 and TRBJ1-1, with D uncertain. This CDR3 region has 12 residues. Germline V CDR1 and CDR2: SEHNR, FQNEAQ (reference sequence). V was clipped by 1 base and J by 7 bases, with 7 bases between them. The DNA for the CDR3 is TGTGCCAGCAGCTTAGATTGGAATGAAGCTTTCTTT. This gives the protein CASSLDWNEAFF.

This clonotype came up many times. This chain joins TRBV29-1 and TRBJ1-2; a possible D gene is TRBD1 (6 bases). Germline CDR1 reads SQVTM; CDR2 reads ANQGSEA. The ends were cut back, 6 bases at V and 8 bases at J, with 19 bases in the middle. This CDR3 is built from 13 residues. CDR3 protein: CSVDKDSKRGYTF. The DNA of the CDR3 is TGCAGCGTCGACAAGGACAGTAAGAGGGGCTACACCTTC.

This clonotype occurred many times. The gene calls are TRBV6-1 and TRBJ2-1; tentatively, D is TRBD1 (6 bases). Deletions cut 5 bases from V and 5 bases from J, with 16 bases between. This CDR3 is 15 amino acids long. CDR1 and CDR2 (germline): MNHNS, SASEGT. The CDR3 DNA reads TGTGCCAGCAGTTCCAGGGGCGCAGGGGACAATGAGCAGTTCTTC. Encoded protein: CASSSRGAGDNEQFF.

Comments on this clonotype: It may be a read error: a sequence one base away is much more abundant. The chain uses TRBV5-6 and TRBJ1-1; unclear D gene. This CDR3 region has 14 residues. Looked up from germline, CDR1 is SGHDT and CDR2 is YYEEEE. CDR3 coding DNA: TGTACCAGCACCCTACTCATCACAAGCGCTGAAGCTTTCTTT. It specifies CTSTLLITSAEAFF.

This clonotype was counted ten times or more. This sequence joins TRBV7-9 and TRBJ1-5; weak D call: TRBD1 (5 bases). Germline values: CDR1 SEHNR, CDR2 FQNEAQ (reference sequence). This CDR3 contains 17 residues. Trimming removed 5 bases from V and 3 bases from J, with 20 bases in between. The CDR3, as DNA: TGTGCCAGCAGCCCAGGAAAAGACAGCCTACTCAATCAGCCCCAGCATTTT. It specifies CASSPGKDSLLNQPQHF.

Ten or more counts support this clonotype. The V and J genes are TRBV12-3 or TRBV12-4 and TRBJ1-6, with 7 bases matching TRBD1. V shed 3 bases, J shed 5 bases, and the junction held 4 bases outside the gene matches. The CDR3 is 15 amino acids. The CDR3 loop reads CASSFSRGDNSPLHF. CDR3 in DNA: TGTGCCAGCAGTTTTTCCAGGGGGGATAATTCACCCCTCCACTTT.

The chain is built from TRBV12-3 or TRBV12-4 and TRBJ1-5; TRBD1 matches 9 bases. V gave up 5 bases and J gave up 1 base; unmatched junction bases: 9. The CDR3 sequence is 17 residues long. The CDR3 DNA reads as TGTGCCAGCAGTCCCGGACAGGGGCAGAGGAGCAATCAGCCCCAGCATTTT. It is translated as CASSPGQGQRSNQPQHF.

Many counts were recorded for this clonotype. The V gene is TRBV7-2, the J gene TRBJ2-7, with D perhaps matching TRBD1 (5 bases). The germline V gene has CDR1 SGHTA and CDR2 FQGNSA. Trimming took 5 bases from V and 1 from J, leaving 15 bases between them. The CDR3 is 15 amino acids. The CDR3 sequence: CASSASGAASYEQYF. CDR3 DNA: TGTGCCAGCAGCGCTAGTGGGGCGGCATCCTACGAGCAGTACTTC.

The table lists this clonotype with a few counts. The CDR3, as DNA: TGTGCCATCCAGGACGGAACTAATGAAAAACTGTTTTTT. Translation gives CAIQDGTNEKLFF. V gene TRBV10-3 combines with J gene TRBJ1-4; D remains ambiguous. V was cut by 8 bases and J by 1 base, with 8 bases left in between. This CDR3 region has 13 residues. Germline loops: CDR1 ENHRY, CDR2 SYGVKD.

This clonotype was counted many times. The genes are TRBV7-2 and TRBJ1-4, with D uncertain. Germline V gene lookup returns CDR1 SGHTA and CDR2 FQGNSA. This CDR3 is 15 amino acids long. Trimming removed 0 bases from V and 5 bases from J, with 10 bases in between. The CDR3 is CASSLAWTANEKLFF. The CDR3 region has the DNA TGTGCCAGCAGCTTAGCTTGGACCGCCAATGAAAAACTGTTTTTT.

This clonotype was seen ten or more times. The V and J genes are TRBV9 and TRBJ2-1; 11 positions agree with TRBD2. Germline trimming cut 0 bases from V and 4 bases from J; bases unmatched to any gene: 3. The CDR3 spans 16 residues. The V gene's germline CDR1 is SGDLS and CDR2 YYNGEE. CDR3 in amino acids: CASSVATSGKYNEQFF. The CDR3 DNA sequence: TGTGCCAGCAGCGTAGCGACTAGCGGGAAGTACAATGAGCAGTTCTTC.

This clonotype was counted ten times or more. The rearrangement links TRBV7-9 to TRBJ2-7; D might be TRBD1 or TRBD2, each matching 5 bases. This CDR3 has 15 residues. Germline assignment: CDR1 SEHNR and CDR2 FQNEAQ (reference sequence). Trimming stripped 3 bases from V and 7 bases from J, with 19 bases between. The CDR3 sequence is CASSFDGTATFEQYF. The CDR3 DNA reads as TGTGCCAGCAGCTTCGACGGGACGGCTACTTTTGAGCAGTACTTC.

This clonotype appeared many times. This chain connects TRBV10-3 to TRBJ2-2; 10 nucleotides agree with TRBD1. The germline V gene encodes CDR1 ENHRY and CDR2 SYGVKD. The CDR3 spans 16 residues. Germline trimming cut 8 bases from V and 4 bases from J; bases unmatched to any gene: 10. CDR3 sequence: CAILETGGEGTGELFF. CDR3 DNA: TGTGCCATCCTGGAGACAGGGGGCGAGGGCACCGGGGAGCTGTTTTTT.

This clonotype appeared a few times. The chain links TRBV30 to TRBJ1-6; 9 bases map to TRBD1. The ends lost 5 bases at V and 7 bases at J; junction bases unmatched: 6. Looked up from germline, CDR1 is GTSNPN and CDR2 is SVGIG (reference sequence). CDR3 length: 14 residues. The CDR3 here is CAWVDRGKNSPLHF. The CDR3 DNA reads as TGTGCCTGGGTTGACAGGGGGAAGAATTCACCCCTCCACTTT. Looking up the rest from reference TRBV30 and TRBJ1-6 gives the full variable domain: SQTIHQWPATLVQPVGSPLSLECTVEGTSNPNLYWYRQAAGRGLQLLFYSVGIGQISSEVPQNLSASRPQDRQFILSSKKLLLSDSGFYLCAWVDRGKNSPLHFGNGTRLTVT.

This clonotype was detected many times. The chain carries TRBV15 and TRBJ1-2; TRBD1 aligns across 7 bases. Germline CDR1 is LNHNV and CDR2 is YYDKDF (reference sequence). This CDR3 is built from 17 residues. V dropped 3 bases and J dropped 1; count of bases not matched to a gene: 11. The CDR3 region is CATSREDRDRINYGYTF. DNA for the CDR3: TGTGCCACCAGCAGGGAGGATCGGGACAGAATTAACTATGGCTACACCTTC.

This clonotype has ten or more counts. V usage is TRBV7-2 and J usage is TRBJ1-6; the match to TRBD1 covers 7 bases. The ends lost 5 bases at V and 7 bases at J; junction bases unmatched: 5. This CDR3 has 14 amino acids. Germline V gene data show CDR1 as SGHTA and CDR2 as FQGNSA. The CDR3: CASSGRDRNSPLHF. The CDR3 DNA follows: TGTGCCAGCAGCGGTAGGGACAGAAATTCACCCCTCCACTTT.

This clonotype was counted many times. The chain couples TRBV4-3 to TRBJ1-1; a weak D match, TRBD1 (6 bases). V was pared by 1 base and J by 5 bases, with 14 bases between. Germline assignment: CDR1 LGHNA and CDR2 YSLEER. The CDR3 has 15 residues. CDR3 loop: CASSQATGWETEAFF. The CDR3 nucleotides are TGCGCCAGCAGCCAAGCGACAGGCTGGGAGACTGAAGCTTTCTTT.

In this sample, this clonotype turned up many times. The chain employs TRBV29-1 and TRBJ1-1; 10 bases fit TRBD1. The V gene end was trimmed by 7 bases and the J gene end by 7 bases; junction bases not matched to a gene: 6. Germline V gives CDR1 SQVTM, CDR2 ANQGSEA. The CDR3 totals 12 residues. In nucleotides, the CDR3 is TGCAGCGCCGCGGGACAGGGGATTGAAGCTTTCTTT. Amino acids: CSAAGQGIEAFF.

This clonotype has ten or more counts. The genes are TRBV7-8 and TRBJ2-1, with 8 bases aligning to TRBD2. With V trimmed by 5 bases and J by 6 bases, 3 bases remained unmatched. The CDR3 length is 13 residues. The germline gives CDR1 SGHVS, CDR2 FQNEAQ. This CDR3 is CASSPGGPNEQFF. Here the CDR3 DNA reads TGTGCCAGCAGCCCGGGGGGGCCCAATGAGCAGTTCTTC.